These 8 T cell receptor beta chains originate from one sample sequenced in a study of cytomegalovirus exposure and HLA in healthy donors (dated by TCRdb to 2015 to 2018). Library generation was performed with the immunoSEQ multiplex PCR assay. Entries here come from immuneACCESS through TCRdb and include only in-frame sequences with V and J called. Some clones fail to appear in such tables; in the studies checked, an unresolved V gene covers under half of the shortfall, and the cause of the remainder is unknown. The sample table lists 250,000 to 350,000 clones, roughly 86% of them with a count of one. Around 0.88% of the sample is in the top ten clones. The material sequenced was PBMCs. The source is a man aged 30-40 years in good health and CMV-seronegative.

The sample holds one count of this clone. The chain is built from TRBV4-3 and TRBJ2-5; D unclear. This CDR3 region has 15 residues. Germline lookup yields CDR1 LGHNA and CDR2 YSLEER. V lost 0 bases to trimming and J lost 1 base, with 9 bases between them. This CDR3 is CASSQDRQRQETQYF. Written as DNA, the CDR3 is TGCGCCAGCAGCCAAGATCGTCAGCGCCAAGAGACCCAGTACTTC.

The chain couples TRBV4-1 to TRBJ1-1, with 8 bases identical to TRBD1. Germline V lookup: CDR1 MGHRA, CDR2 YSYEKL. The CDR3 is 15 residues long. V dropped 4 bases and J dropped 5; count of bases not matched to a gene: 9. The chain's CDR3 is CASSPDRGSLTEAFF. The DNA of the CDR3 is TGCGCCAGCAGCCCAGACAGGGGAAGCCTAACTGAAGCTTTCTTT.

The chain has TRBV21-1 and TRBJ1-3. TRBV21-1 is a pseudogene locus. The CDR3 is 12 amino acids. The CDR3 protein is CASIRRRNTIYF. In DNA form, the CDR3 reads TGTGCCAGCATTCGGCGGCGAAACACCATATATTTT.

The CDR3 nucleotides are TGTGCCAGCAGCTTGGGAGCGGACAGGGTGTCCAATGAGCAGTTCTTC. This sequence encodes CASSLGADRVSNEQFF. The rearrangement links TRBV11-2 to TRBJ2-1; 8 bases are shared with TRBD1. Losses at the gene ends were 3 bases for V and 6 bases for J; bases not matched to a gene: 10. The CDR3 contains 16 residues. Germline V gene data show CDR1 as SGHAT and CDR2 as FQNNGV.

This clone was seen only once. This rearrangement joins TRBV19 to TRBJ1-6; TRBD1 agrees at 10 bases. V lost 6 bases to trimming and J lost 7 bases; unmatched junction nucleotides: 6. In germline, CDR1 is LNHDA, CDR2 SQIVND (reference sequence). The CDR3 has 15 residues. The CDR3 DNA sequence: TGTGCCAGTAGCGTGACGACAGGGGGCAATTCACCCCTCCACTTT. Residues: CASSVTTGGNSPLHF.

The chain couples TRBV7-2 to TRBJ2-1; 9 bases fit TRBD1. CDR1 and CDR2 from the germline V gene are SGHTA and FQGNSA. CDR3 length equals 15 residues. J was trimmed by 8 bases and V by 6 bases; bases with no gene match: 11. CDR3 region: CASSSGTGFLYEQFF. The CDR3 DNA reads TGTGCCAGCAGTTCCGGGACAGGGTTCCTTTATGAGCAGTTCTTC. Full variable domain (missing parts from reference TRBV7-2 and TRBJ2-1): GAGVSQSPSNKVTEKGKDVELRCDPISGHTALYWYRQSLGQGLEFLIYFQGNSAPDKSGLPSDRFSAERTGGSVSTLTIQRTQQEDSAVYLCASSSGTGFLYEQFFGPGTRLTVL.

The J gene is TRBJ2-5, the V gene TRBV4-1, with D possibly matching TRBD1 (5 bases). Trimming cost V 8 bases and J 1 base, with 11 bases left between them. CDR1 is MGHRA, CDR2 YSYEKL, per germline. The CDR3 is made up of 13 amino acids. The CDR3 loop reads CASGQGFQETQYF. Here the CDR3 DNA reads TGCGCCAGCGGTCAGGGATTCCAAGAGACCCAGTACTTC.

The chain employs TRBV7-9 and TRBJ2-2, with 8 bases aligning to TRBD1. CDR3 size: 16 residues. Germline V CDR1 and CDR2: SEHNR, FQNEAQ (reference sequence). V was pared by 4 bases and J by 2 bases, with 6 bases of the junction left unmatched. The CDR3 bases are TGTGCCAGCAGCTCACCAGGGGGCAGTAACACCGGGGAGCTGTTTTTT. This sequence encodes CASSSPGGSNTGELFF.